The 22 T cell receptor beta chains below come from one sample, sequenced in a study of a mutant IDH1 vaccine in newly diagnosed glioma. Sequencing was performed with immunoSEQ multiplex PCR; in TCRdb, only in-frame clones are kept and a portion is missing. The sample contains roughly 28,000 clones, 65% to 85% of which appear only once. The sample's time point: week 23, last vaccination. Vaccine doses each comprised 300 ug of mutant IDH1 20-mer peptide, with topical imiquimod. No antigen has been identified for these receptors. Sequencing was performed on PBMCs, taken from a glioma patient whose treatment included an IDH1 peptide vaccine. These receptors came from a woman between 18 and 29 years old with glioma.

The chain carries TRBV6-5 and TRBJ2-3; 9 positions match TRBD1. The V gene's germline CDR1 is MNHEY and CDR2 SVGAGI. The V segment lost 6 bases and the J segment 7 bases; nucleotides outside the gene matches: 11. This CDR3 region has 15 residues. The CDR3 reads CASSQKQGAKNTQYF. Written as DNA, the CDR3 is TGTGCCAGCAGCCAAAAACAGGGGGCAAAGAATACGCAGTATTTT.

This rearrangement joins TRBV7-2 to TRBJ2-4; TRBD1 matches at 9 bases. Germline V gives CDR1 SGHTA, CDR2 FQGNSA. This CDR3 contains 14 residues. V shed 5 bases and J 9 bases; nucleotides not matched to a gene: 8. The CDR3 coding sequence is TGTGCCAGCAGCCCGGGACAGGGACGAAGCATTCAGTACTTC. This gives the protein CASSPGQGRSIQYF. The whole variable domain, filled in from reference TRBV7-2 and TRBJ2-4, reads GAGVSQSPSNKVTEKGKDVELRCDPISGHTALYWYRQSLGQGLEFLIYFQGNSAPDKSGLPSDRFSAERTGGSVSTLTIQRTQQEDSAVYLCASSPGQGRSIQYFGAGTRLSVL.

CDR3 sequence reads: CATSHTGTGPSDQYF. The CDR3 nucleotides read TGTGCCACCAGTCACACGGGGACAGGCCCCTCGGACCAGTACTTC. V gene TRBV15 combines with J gene TRBJ2-5, with 8 bases identical to TRBD1. Per germline, CDR1 LNHNV and CDR2 YYDKDF (reference sequence). The CDR3 spans 15 residues. The ends lost 6 bases at V and 10 bases at J; junction bases unmatched: 16.

The chain uses TRBV21-1 and TRBJ2-7. TRBV21-1 is deemed a pseudogene. This CDR3 comprises 15 residues. The CDR3 DNA follows: TGTGCCAGCAGCAAAGTGTTGGGTGATCCCTACGAGCAGTACTTC. It codes for CASSKVLGDPYEQYF.

The chain has TRBV19 and TRBJ2-3, with a weak D call TRBD1 (6 bases). Germline CDR1 LNHDA, CDR2 SQIVND (reference sequence). V dropped 0 bases and J dropped 0 bases, with 10 bases sitting between them. The length of the CDR3 is 16 residues. The CDR3 reads CASSIEGGMSTDTQYF. The CDR3 DNA is TGTGCCAGTAGTATAGAAGGGGGAATGAGCACAGATACGCAGTATTTT.

This clone was picked up a small number of times. V is TRBV25-1 and J is TRBJ1-1; no reliable D call. V dropped 9 bases and J dropped 1 base, with 6 bases sitting between them. This CDR3 contains 11 residues. Germline V gene sequence: CDR1 MGHDK, CDR2 SYGVNS. CDR3 protein: CASSRNTEAFF. In DNA form, the CDR3 reads TGTGCCAGTTCGAGGAACACTGAAGCTTTCTTT.

This rearrangement joins TRBV7-8 to TRBJ2-3; 7 bases are a match to TRBD2. V trimming: 0 bases; J trimming: 4 bases; junction bases outside the gene matches: 7. The CDR3 covers 16 residues. From germline, CDR1 is SGHVS and CDR2 FQNEAQ. The CDR3 DNA reads as TGTGCCAGCAGCTTAGCGCGGGGGAATTACGCAGATACGCAGTATTTT. Amino acids: CASSLARGNYADTQYF.

This clone was recorded only once. The chain recombines TRBV5-5 with TRBJ2-7; TRBD1 matches 8 bases. Germline assignment: CDR1 SGHKS and CDR2 YYEKEE (reference sequence). The CDR3 contains 14 residues. The V and J ends lost 2 bases and 1 base, in that order; junction bases with no gene match: 2. This CDR3 is CASSFGQGSYEQYF. As DNA, the CDR3 is TGTGCCAGCAGCTTTGGACAGGGATCCTACGAGCAGTACTTC.

The CDR3 loop reads CASSHRQGAGEKLFF. The CDR3 DNA sequence: TGTGCCAGCAGCCATAGACAGGGGGCAGGGGAAAAACTGTTTTTT. This chain links TRBV6-5 with TRBJ1-4; 10 bases line up with TRBD1. The CDR3 is made up of 15 amino acids. Germline V gene lookup returns CDR1 MNHEY and CDR2 SVGAGI. Trimming took 6 bases from V and 8 from J; bases not matched to a gene: 9.

This chain connects TRBV10-3 to TRBJ1-1; D is perhaps TRBD1 (6 bases). There are 15 residues in the CDR3. Per the germline V gene, CDR1 is ENHRY and CDR2 is SYGVKD. The V gene lost 6 bases and the J gene lost 4 bases, with 18 bases spanning the gap. In nucleotides, the CDR3 is TGTGCCATCAGCCCCATGACCCGAGGGGGCACTGAAGCTTTCTTT. Translation gives CAISPMTRGGTEAFF.

CDR3: CAISSGENTIYF. Written as DNA, the CDR3 is TGTGCCATCAGCTCAGGAGAAAACACCATATATTTT. The chain carries TRBV10-3 and TRBJ1-3; no definite D call. Germline values: CDR1 ENHRY, CDR2 SYGVKD. There are 12 residues in the CDR3. Trimming took 6 bases from V and 6 from J, leaving 9 bases between them.

The genes are TRBV10-3 and TRBJ2-2, with TRBD1 identical over 9 bases. J gave up 0 bases and V 3 bases, and 5 bases lay outside the gene matches. Germline CDR1 is ENHRY and CDR2 is SYGVKD. The CDR3 runs 17 residues. CDR3 nucleotide sequence: TGTGCCATCAGTGACTCCGGGACAGGGACGAACACCGGGGAGCTGTTTTTT. Protein sequence: CAISDSGTGTNTGELFF.

The genes are TRBV5-1 and TRBJ1-6; 10 bases fit TRBD1. Germline loops: CDR1 SGHRS, CDR2 YFSETQ. V lost 3 bases and J lost 8; bases outside the gene matches: 2. The CDR3 runs 14 residues. For the CDR3, the DNA is TGCGCCAGCAGCTCGGACAGGGGGGATTCACCCCTCCACTTT. As protein: CASSSDRGDSPLHF.

This clone appeared a single time. This chain links TRBV6-5 with TRBJ2-5, with D perhaps TRBD1 (5 bases). The germline V gene encodes CDR1 MNHEY and CDR2 SVGAGI. The ends were cut back, 8 bases at V and 0 bases at J, with 16 bases in the middle. This CDR3 is built from 15 residues. The CDR3 sequence is CASLPTWTHQETQYF. Written as DNA, the CDR3 is TGTGCCAGCCTCCCCACCTGGACACACCAAGAGACCCAGTACTTC.

The chain has TRBV7-6 and TRBJ2-2, with 7 positions matching TRBD2. Trimming at V came to 5 bases and at J to 4 bases, leaving 7 bases not matched to a gene. The CDR3 covers 15 residues. Looked up from germline, CDR1 is SGHVS and CDR2 is FNYEAQ. CDR3 in amino acids: CASSQSGKGTGELFF. The DNA of the CDR3 is TGTGCCAGCAGCCAAAGCGGGAAGGGCACCGGGGAGCTGTTTTTT. Together with reference TRBV7-6 and TRBJ2-2, the CDR3 gives the full variable domain: GAGVSQSPRYKVTKRGQDVALRCDPISGHVSLYWYRQALGQGPEFLTYFNYEAQQDKSGLPNDRFSAERPEGSISTLTIQRTEQRDSAMYRCASSQSGKGTGELFFGEGSRLTVL.

The sample holds one count of this clone. The chain carries TRBV19 and TRBJ1-2; TRBD1 matches at 10 bases. CDR1 LNHDA and CDR2 SQIVND come from the germline V gene (reference sequence). After removal of 5 bases from V and 4 bases from J, the junction contained 7 bases not matched to a gene. The CDR3 is made up of 15 amino acids. CDR3 nucleotide sequence: TGTGCCAGTAGTCCTTCGGACAGGGGGTTCTATGGCTACACCTTC. It translates to CASSPSDRGFYGYTF.

The rearrangement uses TRBV1 and TRBJ1-5; the table assigns TRBD1, which was not confirmed against the DNA. TRBV1 is deemed a pseudogene. CDR3 size: 20 residues. CDR3 protein: CTSSQERWRRNQSTGQPQHF. The CDR3 bases are TGCACCAGCAGCCAAGAAAGATGGCGGCGGAATCAAAGTACAGGTCAGCCCCAGCATTTT.

V usage is TRBV27 and J usage is TRBJ2-1; 10 bases are a match to TRBD2. The CDR3 consists of 12 residues. The V gene end was trimmed by 7 bases and the J gene end by 15 bases; junction bases not matched to a gene: 9. Germline lookup yields CDR1 MNHEY and CDR2 SMNVEV (reference sequence). In DNA, the CDR3 is TGTGCCAGCACCTCCAGCGGGAGGGCGTCGTTCTTC. It translates to CASTSSGRASFF.

This chain uses TRBV4-1 with TRBJ1-1; 7 positions agree with TRBD1. This CDR3 has 15 residues. Germline V gene data show CDR1 as MGHRA and CDR2 as YSYEKL. J was trimmed by 1 base and V by 4 bases; bases with no gene match: 6. CDR3 DNA: TGCGCCAGCAGCCTGACCACAGGGGAGAACACTGAAGCTTTCTTT. It codes for CASSLTTGENTEAFF.

The V and J genes are TRBV2 and TRBJ1-4; TRBD1 matches at 9 bases. V shed 7 bases, J shed 6 bases, and the junction held 15 bases outside the gene matches. The germline V gene has CDR1 SNHLY and CDR2 FYNNEI. CDR3 size: 17 residues. The CDR3 here is CASNLGDRALVHEKLFF. In DNA, the CDR3 is TGTGCCAGCAATTTAGGGGACAGGGCATTGGTGCATGAAAAACTGTTTTTT.

V usage is TRBV5-1 and J usage is TRBJ1-3; maybe TRBD1 (5 bases). This CDR3 is 16 amino acids long. Trimming cost V 3 bases and J 0 bases, with 13 bases left between them. Germline assignment: CDR1 SGHRS and CDR2 YFSETQ. Here the CDR3 reads CASSSGGSVSGNTIYF. The CDR3 bases are TGCGCCAGCAGCTCCGGGGGGTCAGTCTCTGGAAACACCATATATTTT.

This clone has just one count. The chain links TRBV5-6 to TRBJ1-1; no reliable D call. Between the trimmed V and J ends, which lost 0 bases and 0 bases, there was a span of 18 bases. The CDR3 spans 18 residues. Looked up from germline, CDR1 is SGHDT and CDR2 is YYEEEE. The CDR3, as DNA: TGTGCCAGCAGCTTGGCCATTGGGGTCGGCCGACTGAACACTGAAGCTTTCTTT. Protein sequence: CASSLAIGVGRLNTEAFF.